What follows are 20 T cell receptor beta chains derived from one specimen sequenced in a study of blood T cell repertoires in COVID-19. Some clones are missing from TCRdb's copy, which holds only in-frame ones; the method was immunoSEQ multiplex PCR. The data show more than 200,000 clones, 85% to 90% seen once. Sequenced sample: peripheral blood. The source of these receptors is an elderly man with acute or convalescent COVID-19.

This clone has only one observation. The chain uses TRBV24-1 and TRBJ2-1; 12 bases map to TRBD2. The germline gives CDR1 KGHDR, CDR2 SFDVKD. The CDR3 runs to 17 residues. J gave up 2 bases and V 8 bases, and 9 bases lay outside the gene matches. The CDR3: CATKVLAGGKTYNEQFF. CDR3 bases: TGTGCCACCAAAGTCCTAGCGGGAGGGAAAACCTACAATGAGCAGTTCTTC.

V is TRBV19 and J is TRBJ1-4, with 7 nucleotides matching TRBD1. The V gene's germline CDR1 is LNHDA and CDR2 SQIVND (reference sequence). V gave up 0 bases and J gave up 0 bases; unmatched junction bases: 4. This CDR3 region has 17 residues. CDR3 in DNA: TGTGCCAGTAGTATAGATTCGGGGACAGCAACTAATGAAAAACTGTTTTTT. Its translation is CASSIDSGTATNEKLFF.

This sequence joins TRBV5-4 and TRBJ2-2; TRBD1 aligns across 9 bases. Trimming at V came to 10 bases and at J to 6 bases, leaving 10 bases not matched to a gene. The CDR3 loop spans 14 amino acids. The germline V gene has CDR1 SGHNT and CDR2 YYREEE (reference sequence). The CDR3 bases are TGTGCCTCTTCCTGGGACAGGGTAGCCGGGGAGCTGTTTTTT. As protein: CASSWDRVAGELFF.

The rearrangement joins TRBV25-1 to TRBJ2-3, with 9 positions matching TRBD2. This CDR3 region has 18 residues. The germline CDR1 and CDR2 sequences are MGHDK and SYGVNS. V shed 4 bases and J 1 base; nucleotides not matched to a gene: 12. For the CDR3, the DNA is TGTGCCAGCAGTGTCTCCCTAGGGGGCGGGAGGGGCACAGATACGCAGTATTTT. It encodes CASSVSLGGGRGTDTQYF.

The chain employs TRBV7-2 and TRBJ2-1; D is perhaps TRBD2 (5 bases). V lost 4 bases, J lost 7 bases, and 11 bases lay in between. Germline assignment: CDR1 SGHTA and CDR2 FQGNSA. This CDR3 spans 13 amino acids. CDR3 in DNA: TGTGCCAGCAGCTGGGGAGTGGGGAATGAGCAGTTCTTC. Protein: CASSWGVGNEQFF.

This sequence joins TRBV9 and TRBJ2-3; TRBD2 matches at 9 bases. With V trimmed by 3 bases and J by 3 bases, 5 bases remained unmatched. Germline CDR1 is SGDLS and CDR2 is YYNGEE. CDR3 length equals 15 residues. Written as DNA, the CDR3 is TGTGCCAGCAGCGGACCGGGACTAGCAACAGATACGCAGTATTTT. Its protein product is CASSGPGLATDTQYF. Full variable domain (rest looked up from reference TRBV9 and TRBJ2-3): DSGVTQTPKHLITATGQRVTLRCSPRSGDLSVYWYQQSLDQGLQFLIQYYNGEERAKGNILERFSAQQFPDLHSELNLSSLELGDSALYFCASSGPGLATDTQYFGPGTRLTVL.

The V call is TRBV18, the J call TRBJ2-7; weak D call: TRBD2 (6 bases). The germline CDR1 and CDR2 sequences are KGHSH and LQKENI. This CDR3 contains 15 residues. Trimming pared 0 bases from V and 4 bases from J, leaving 13 bases between. As DNA, the CDR3 is TGTGCCAGCTCACCACCCGCCCTAGCGAAGTACGAGCAGTACGTC. Translating gives CASSPPALAKYEQYV.

This clone has a single count. The chain has TRBV19 and TRBJ2-5, with D possibly TRBD2 on 6 matching bases. In germline, CDR1 is LNHDA, CDR2 SQIVND (reference sequence). The V end was cut by 0 bases, the J end by 3 bases, with 8 bases between. CDR3 size: 14 residues. The CDR3 DNA reads TGTGCCAGTAGTATAGACGGAGGGGAAGAGACCCAGTACTTC. This sequence encodes CASSIDGGEETQYF.

The V call is TRBV24-1, the J call TRBJ2-1; tentative D call: TRBD1 (7 bases). V was shortened by 5 bases and J by 2 bases, with 12 bases between the two germline ends. Germline values: CDR1 KGHDR, CDR2 SFDVKD. The CDR3 is made up of 15 amino acids. The CDR3 nucleotides are TGTGCCACCAGTGGACAGGGCGGGACCTACAATGAGCAGTTCTTC. It is translated as CATSGQGGTYNEQFF.

To note about this clone: Other nucleotide sequences from this sample produce the same CDR3. The rearrangement joins TRBV18 to TRBJ2-7; 7 bases map to TRBD1. V shed 6 bases, J shed 4 bases, and the junction held 6 bases outside the gene matches. Germline-derived CDR1 and CDR2 are KGHSH and LQKENI. This CDR3 contains 13 residues. The CDR3, as DNA: TGTGCCAGCTCGCCGACAGGGTCTTACGAGCAGTACTTC. Translating it yields CASSPTGSYEQYF. The complete variable domain, with remaining parts taken from reference TRBV18 and TRBJ2-7, reads NAGVMQNPRHLVRRRGQEARLRCSPMKGHSHVYWYRQLPEEGLKFMVYLQKENIIDESGMPKERFSAEFPKEGPSILRIQQVVRGDSAAYFCASSPTGSYEQYFGPGTRLTVT.

The rearrangement links TRBV30 to TRBJ1-1; maybe TRBD1 (6 bases). The CDR3 totals 13 residues. Germline values: CDR1 GTSNPN, CDR2 SVGIG (reference sequence). V gave up 4 bases and J gave up 9 bases, with 18 bases separating them. DNA for the CDR3: TGTGCCTGGAACCTCGGGCGCCGGGACAAAGCTTTCTTT. It translates to CAWNLGRRDKAFF.

The rearrangement joins TRBV12-3 or TRBV12-4 to TRBJ1-1; D remains ambiguous. Deletions cut 3 bases from V and 7 bases from J, with 3 bases between. The CDR3 is 10 amino acids. The CDR3 DNA sequence: TGTGCCAGCAGTTTCAATGAAGCTTTCTTT. It specifies CASSFNEAFF.

V is TRBV5-8 and J is TRBJ2-5; 8 nucleotides align to TRBD1. Germline trimming cut 3 bases from V and 5 bases from J; bases unmatched to any gene: 15. The CDR3 runs to 17 residues. CDR1 is SGHTS, CDR2 YDEGEE, per germline. This chain's CDR3 is CASSSGSLDRVYETQYF. The CDR3 DNA reads TGTGCCAGCAGCTCCGGTTCTCTGGACAGGGTATACGAGACCCAGTACTTC.

This clone was seen only once. The J gene is TRBJ1-1, the V gene TRBV6-5; no clear D gene. Germline V gene sequence: CDR1 MNHEY, CDR2 SVGAGI. The length of the CDR3 is 13 residues. V was pared by 6 bases and J by 0 bases, with 8 bases between. The CDR3 spells CASSGVMNTEAFF. The CDR3 DNA sequence: TGTGCCAGCAGCGGGGTCATGAACACTGAAGCTTTCTTT.

This clone has only a few counts. The chain combines TRBV30 with TRBJ1-5; TRBD1 matches at 7 bases. The trim removed 3 bases at V and 0 bases at J, leaving 5 bases unmatched. Per the germline V gene, CDR1 is GTSNPN and CDR2 is SVGIG (reference sequence). The CDR3 has 15 residues. The CDR3 loop reads CAWSRGSHSNQPQHF. CDR3 DNA: TGTGCCTGGAGCAGGGGGAGTCATAGCAATCAGCCCCAGCATTTT.

The chain recombines TRBV19 with TRBJ2-1; TRBD2 matches at 9 bases. CDR3 length: 14 residues. Trimming cost V 5 bases and J 9 bases; bases outside gene matches: 8. Germline-derived CDR1 and CDR2 are LNHDA and SQIVND (reference sequence). The CDR3 reads CASSPGLALFEQFF. The CDR3 DNA follows: TGTGCCAGTAGTCCGGGACTAGCCCTATTTGAGCAGTTCTTC. Full variable domain (rest looked up from reference TRBV19 and TRBJ2-1): DGGITQSPKYLFRKEGQNVTLSCEQNLNHDAMYWYRQDPGQGLRLIYYSQIVNDFQKGDIAEGYSVSREKKESFPLTVTSAQKNPTAFYLCASSPGLALFEQFFGPGTRLTVL.

The chain is built from TRBV7-8 and TRBJ1-1; D is uncertain. Between the trimmed V and J ends, which lost 7 bases and 4 bases, there was a span of 22 bases. Germline V gene data show CDR1 as SGHVS and CDR2 as FQNEAQ. The CDR3 extends over 16 amino acids. The CDR3 reads CASTPKPTRRGTEAFF. In DNA, the CDR3 is TGTGCCAGCACCCCCAAACCTACACGGCGGGGCACTGAAGCTTTCTTT.

The chain employs TRBV19 and TRBJ2-3; 9 bases are a match to TRBD2. V dropped 10 bases and J dropped 4; count of bases not matched to a gene: 12. Germline loops: CDR1 LNHDA, CDR2 SQIVND (reference sequence). This CDR3 has 15 amino acids. The CDR3 loop reads CATRDSGSFADTQYF. The CDR3 coding sequence is TGTGCCACGCGGGATAGCGGGAGTTTTGCAGATACGCAGTATTTT.

The chain links TRBV19 to TRBJ1-1; TRBD1 is a possible D gene (6 bases). Germline V CDR1 and CDR2: LNHDA, SQIVND (reference sequence). The CDR3 is made up of 15 amino acids. The V end was cut by 10 bases, the J end by 5 bases, with 23 bases between. Written as DNA, the CDR3 is TGTGCCACCCTCAAGGGGACATCTTCGCGGACTGAAGCTTTCTTT. This gives the protein CATLKGTSSRTEAFF.

The rearrangement links TRBV15 to TRBJ2-6; D perhaps matches TRBD1 (6 bases). The CDR3 is 21 amino acids. Germline loops: CDR1 LNHNV, CDR2 YYDKDF (reference sequence). Trimming removed 0 bases at V and 3 bases at J, with 24 bases between. Written as DNA, the CDR3 is TGTGCCACCAGCAGAGAACAACCCGGACAGCTTGCTTTCGTTGGGGCCAACGTCCTGACTTTC. Translated, it gives CATSREQPGQLAFVGANVLTF.